This T cell receptor (beta chain) was sequenced during a study of shared clonotypes between healthy human individuals. Positively selected for CCR7, the CD45RO-negative cells used as naive CD8 cells excluded terminally differentiated effector memory CD45RA+ cells. This CDR3 comprises 14 residues. V lost 4 bases, J lost 2 bases, and 12 bases lay in between. Germline CDR1 and CDR2: SGHNT and YYREEE (reference sequence). Whole-study results and caveats: The sharing of 4% to 5.5% of naive CD4 clonotypes was seen across a handful of donors.

A note on this clone: Its antigen is currently unknown.

At the deep level, the assay was run. Sequencing used immunoSEQ multiplex PCR; TCRdb keeps in-frame clones, though not all of them. The repertoire holds roughly 2 million clones, about 95% seen once, with 0.85% to 1.3% in the top ten. The receptor's source is a man between 18 and 29 years old in good health. The sample was naive CD8+ T cells sorted from blood. The V call is TRBV5-4, the J call TRBJ2-5, with D possibly being TRBD1 (6 bases). This chain's CDR3 is CASSLWTVQETQYF. The CDR3 nucleotides read TGTGCCAGCAGCCTATGGACAGTTCAAGAGACCCAGTACTTC.